This is a list of T cell receptor beta chains from one sample in a study of CD8+CD57+ T cells in acquired aplastic anemia. TCRdb passed the reads through MiXCR, listing each CDR3 protein once. The data hold around 430,000 distinct CDR3 sequences, with more than 25% observed a single time. Sample: sorted CD4+, CD8+, or CD8+CD57+ T cells (not recorded which) from PBMCs. These receptors came from a human donor with aplastic anemia. CDR3s include the opening cysteine and the closing phenylalanine or tryptophan. Fields, in order: clone size, J gene, D gene, V gene, CDR3 DNA, CDR3 protein. D genes are given only for firm matches. The size entry is marked missing in some rows and otherwise reads once, few, many or a size class.

- TRBJ1-3 TRBD1 TRBV25-1 TGTGCCAGCAGCCAACAGGGGAAGTCTGGAAACACCATATATTTT CASSQQGKSGNTIYF
many TRBJ1-5 - TRBV7-9 TGTGCCAGCAGCTTAGGTTTCTTGGGCAGGGACAATCAGCCCCAGCATTTT CASSLGFLGRDNQPQHF
- TRBJ2-1 - TRBV7-6 TGTGCCAGCATCACGCCTAGGAATGAGCAGTTCTTC CASITPRNEQFF
few TRBJ2-5 TRBD2 TRBV7-3 TGTGCCAGCAGCTTAGGAGCGGGGGGGTGGGAGACCCAGTACTTC CASSLGAGGWETQYF
- TRBJ1-3 TRBD1 TRBV5-5 TGTGCCAGCAGCTTAACAGGGGTCTCTGGAAACACCATGTATTTT CASSLTGVSGNTMYF
- TRBJ2-2 TRBD1 TRBV20-1 TGCAGTGCTAGAGAGACAGGGGACACCGGGGAGCTGTTTTTT CSARETGDTGELFF
once TRBJ1-5 - TRBV7-8 TGTGCCAGAGGGGGGGGCAATCAGCCCCAGCATTTT CARGGGNQPQHF
- TRBJ2-7 - TRBV7-2 TGTGCCAGCAGCTTAGGCACACGGGAGCAGTACTTC CASSLGTREQYF
- TRBJ2-3 TRBD2 TRBV5-1 TGCGCCAGCAGCTTGGCTGAGGGACTAGCGGATACGCAGTATTTT CASSLAEGLADTQYF
- TRBJ2-1 TRBD1 TRBV7-6 TGTGCTAGCAGCCCAGGGACAGGGGTTGCCCTAAAAAATGAGCAGTTCTTC CASSPGTGVALKNEQFF
many TRBJ2-1 - TRBV12-3/TRBV12-4 TGTGCCAGCAGCCTAGGACTAGAGCAGTTCTTC CASSLGLEQFF
- TRBJ2-2 - TRBV9 TGTGCCAGCAGCGTAGAGGTGGGAGAGTACACCGGGGAGCCGTTTTTT CASSVEVGEYTGEPFF
few TRBJ1-4 TRBD1 TRBV9 TGTGCCAGCAGCGTAGATGACAGGGGGCTAGGTAATGAAAAACTGTTTTTT CASSVDDRGLGNEKLFF
- TRBJ2-2 - TRBV9 TGTGCCAGCCGACGGGGTTACACCGGGGAGCTGTTTTTT CASRRGYTGELFF
- TRBJ2-7 - TRBV13 TGTGCCAGCAGCTTAGGGACAATGGCTTCCGACGAGCAGTACTTC CASSLGTMASDEQYF
many TRBJ1-1 - TRBV19 TGTGCCAGTAGTATATACAGGGAGGGCACTGAAGCTTTCTTT CASSIYREGTEAFF
- TRBJ1-2 - TRBV28 TGTGCCAGCAGTGCTCCAGGGTATGGCTACACCTTC CASSAPGYGYTF
- TRBJ1-3 TRBD1 TRBV15 TGTGCCACCAGCACCGGCGACAGGGGATCAAACACCATATATTTT CATSTGDRGSNTIYF
- TRBJ1-1 - TRBV7-4 TGTGCCAGCAGCTCGGGAAACATCCCCGACACTGAAGCTTTCTTT CASSSGNIPDTEAFF
- TRBJ2-7 TRBD2 TRBV11-2 TGTGCCAGCAGCATCTTAAGCGGACTAGCGGGGGGTAGCTCCTACGAGCAGTACTTC CASSILSGLAGGSSYEQYF